The next 14 T cell receptor beta chains were all read from a single sample in a study of T cell repertoires in cytomegalovirus infection. TCRdb independently ran MiXCR on the reads; one entry per CDR3 protein. The data hold about 220,000 distinct CDR3 sequences, with 30% to 45% observed a single time. These TCRs are of unknown antigen specificity. Material: CD8+ T cells from cultured PBMCs, obtained from culture after CMV antigen stimulation. The receptors were gathered from a human donor in good health (CMV status not recorded). Some clones in this sample may be carry-over from other donors' samples.

This sequence joins TRBV10-3 and TRBJ2-1; 15 bases fit TRBD2. Germline V gives CDR1 ENHRY, CDR2 SYGVKD. The CDR3 extends over 16 amino acids. V dropped 6 bases and J dropped 7; count of bases not matched to a gene: 7. CDR3: CAIREGGLAGGNEQFF. The CDR3 DNA is TGTGCCATCAGAGAGGGAGGACTAGCGGGAGGGAATGAGCAGTTCTTC.

This clonotype was seen repeatedly, ten times or more. This chain uses TRBV6-5 with TRBJ2-7; no clear D. Trimming left V 4 bases short and J 0 bases short, with 19 bases between. CDR1 is MNHEY and CDR2 is SVGAGI in the germline V gene. The CDR3 is 17 amino acids. The DNA of the CDR3 is TGTGCCAGCAGTTTAATCCCCCCCTGGTACAGCTCCTACGAGCAGTACTTC. Encoded protein: CASSLIPPWYSSYEQYF.

The rearrangement uses TRBV27 and TRBJ2-5; TRBD2 aligns across 7 bases. This CDR3 has 13 residues. Per the germline V gene, CDR1 is MNHEY and CDR2 is SMNVEV (reference sequence). Trimming took 2 bases from V and 13 from J; bases not matched to a gene: 10. The CDR3 spells CASSLDGGRGMYF. In nucleotides, the CDR3 is TGTGCCAGCAGTTTAGATGGCGGGAGAGGGATGTACTTC.

This clonotype was picked up a small number of times. The CDR3 is CASSPLFATNEKLFF. In DNA, the CDR3 is TGTGCCAGCAGTCCCCTTTTTGCAACTAATGAAAAACTGTTTTTT. This chain connects TRBV6-1 to TRBJ1-4, with D unclear. Per the germline V gene, CDR1 is MNHNS and CDR2 is SASEGT. With 5 bases removed from V and 0 bases from J, the gap between germline ends came to 10 bases. The CDR3 covers 15 residues.

The chain employs TRBV5-1 and TRBJ2-1, with D uncertain. This CDR3 region has 16 residues. The germline CDR1 and CDR2 sequences are SGHRS and YFSETQ. Between the trimmed V and J ends, which lost 4 bases and 2 bases, there was a span of 16 bases. The CDR3 loop reads CASSPGPFGTYNEQFF. In DNA, the CDR3 is TGCGCCAGCAGCCCAGGACCATTCGGAACCTACAATGAGCAGTTCTTC.

In its sample, this clonotype was seen many times. V gene TRBV7-8 combines with J gene TRBJ2-7, with 11 bases aligning to TRBD2. With 1 base clipped from V and 5 bases from J, the junction kept 1 base outside the gene matches. From germline, CDR1 is SGHVS and CDR2 FQNEAQ. The CDR3 spans 14 residues. CDR3 sequence (DNA): TGTGCCAGCAGCTTAGAACTAGCGGGAGACGAGCAGTACTTC. Its translation is CASSLELAGDEQYF. Complete variable domain (other parts from reference TRBV7-8 and TRBJ2-7): GAGVSQSPRYKVAKRGQDVALRCDPISGHVSLFWYQQALGQGPEFLTYFQNEAQLDKSGLPSDRFFAERPEGSVSTLKIQRTQQEDSAVYLCASSLELAGDEQYFGPGTRLTVT.

This clonotype has just a few counts. The gene calls are TRBV12-3 or TRBV12-4 and TRBJ2-1, with TRBD1 matching over 7 bases. This CDR3 comprises 15 residues. With 6 bases clipped from V and 7 bases from J, the junction kept 12 bases outside the gene matches. The CDR3 nucleotides read TGTGCCAGCAGATCCTCCGGGCAGGGGGAAAATGAGCAGTTCTTC. It encodes CASRSSGQGENEQFF.

The chain couples TRBV7-9 to TRBJ2-1; 11 nucleotides align to TRBD2. V lost 4 bases and J lost 5; bases outside the gene matches: 19. The CDR3 runs 20 residues. The germline V gene encodes CDR1 SEHNR and CDR2 FQNEAQ (reference sequence). As DNA, the CDR3 is TGTGCCAGCAGCTCGGACAGGATTCCGACTAGCGGGGTTTTTAACAATGAGCAGTTCTTC. Its protein is CASSSDRIPTSGVFNNEQFF.

J is TRBJ1-6 and V is TRBV11-2, with TRBD1 identical over 7 bases. Trimming at V came to 5 bases and at J to 7 bases, leaving 8 bases not matched to a gene. CDR1 and CDR2 from the germline V gene are SGHAT and FQNNGV. This CDR3 is 15 amino acids long. The CDR3, as DNA: TGTGCCAGCAGCCGTTGGGACAGAACGAATTCACCCCTCCACTTT. It translates to CASSRWDRTNSPLHF.

This clonotype has only a few counts. In DNA form, the CDR3 reads TGTGCCAGCAGTGAACAAAACAGGGAAGGGTCTGAAGCTTTCTTT. This sequence encodes CASSEQNREGSEAFF. The chain recombines TRBV6-1 with TRBJ1-1; D is possibly TRBD1 (6 bases). Germline values: CDR1 MNHNS, CDR2 SASEGT. V dropped 2 bases and J dropped 6 bases, with 16 bases sitting between them. The CDR3 consists of 15 residues.

The chain has TRBV5-4 and TRBJ1-1, with 7 positions matching TRBD1. The junction had 4 bases not matched to a gene; V was cut back by 4 bases and J by 4 bases. The CDR3 runs to 13 residues. Germline lookup yields CDR1 SGHNT and CDR2 YYREEE (reference sequence). The CDR3 is CASSPQGTTEAFF. In DNA form, the CDR3 reads TGTGCCAGCAGCCCACAGGGGACCACTGAAGCTTTCTTT.

On this clonotype itself: This may come from a read error, since a much larger clone is one base off. This chain links TRBV7-8 with TRBJ2-1, with TRBD2 matching 8 bases. The V segment lost 2 bases and the J segment 8 bases; nucleotides outside the gene matches: 8. The CDR3 is 15 residues long. Germline V gives CDR1 SGHVS, CDR2 FQNEAQ. CDR3 in DNA: TGTGCCAGCAGCTTACGGGGCGCGGGAGGCGATGAGCAGTTCTTC. It encodes CASSLRGAGGDEQFF.

The chain recombines TRBV2 with TRBJ1-6, with D unclear. V was clipped by 6 bases and J by 7 bases, with 19 bases between them. Germline-derived CDR1 and CDR2 are SNHLY and FYNNEI. CDR3 length equals 16 residues. CDR3 amino acids: CASRDGPLVGNSPLHF. CDR3 nucleotides: TGTGCCAGCAGGGACGGCCCGCTCGTGGGGAATTCACCCCTCCACTTT.

This clonotype was counted a few times. The chain uses TRBV11-2 and TRBJ2-5; the D gene is possibly TRBD2 (6 bases). The CDR3 extends over 15 amino acids. Germline lookup yields CDR1 SGHAT and CDR2 FQNNGV. Trimming pared 3 bases from V and 2 bases from J, leaving 13 bases between. The CDR3 is CASSFALAQQETQYF. The CDR3 bases are TGTGCCAGCAGCTTTGCTCTAGCGCAACAAGAGACCCAGTACTTC.